One sample yielded the 32 T cell receptor beta chains listed below, sequenced in a study of T cell repertoires in ileal Crohn's disease. Repertoires were generated with immunoSEQ multiplex PCR, while TCRdb's copy carries only in-frame clones and drops some. The sample includes about 4,700 clones, more than 75% of them seen just once. Sample: ileal tissue. The receptors stem from an adult with Crohn's disease.

This clone was observed a few times. The chain uses TRBV10-3 and TRBJ1-1; D remains ambiguous. Looked up from germline, CDR1 is ENHRY and CDR2 is SYGVKD. Trimming stripped 2 bases from V and 0 bases from J, with 4 bases between. The CDR3 is 13 residues long. The CDR3 spells CAISERVNTEAFF. DNA of the CDR3: TGTGCCATCAGTGAGCGGGTGAACACTGAAGCTTTCTTT.

This clone was recorded only once. V usage is TRBV25-1 and J usage is TRBJ1-6, with D unresolved. The CDR3 is 15 residues long. From germline, CDR1 is MGHDK and CDR2 SYGVNS. The V and J ends lost 4 bases and 7 bases respectively, with 14 bases between them. This CDR3 is CASSVSGVFNSPLHF. CDR3 nucleotide sequence: TGTGCCAGCAGTGTTTCCGGGGTCTTCAATTCACCCCTCCACTTT. Full variable domain (outside the CDR3, taken from reference TRBV25-1 and TRBJ1-6): EADIYQTPRYLVIGTGKKITLECSQTMGHDKMYWYQQDPGMELHLIHYSYGVNSTEKGDLSSESTVSRIRTEHFPLTLESARPSHTSQYLCASSVSGVFNSPLHFGNGTRLTVT.

This clone was recorded once. This chain connects TRBV12-5 to TRBJ1-4; 7 bases agree with TRBD1. Germline V gene sequence: CDR1 LGHNT, CDR2 FRNRAP. V was clipped by 6 bases and J by 12 bases; unmatched bases: 7. The CDR3 spans 12 residues. The CDR3: CASGPLTGELFF. CDR3 nucleotides: TGTGCTAGTGGCCCCCTCACAGGGGAACTGTTTTTT.

The chain carries TRBV20-1 and TRBJ2-4; D may be TRBD2 (7 bases). Trimming cost V 3 bases and J 12 bases, with 12 bases left between them. This CDR3 has 11 amino acids. From germline, CDR1 is DFQATT and CDR2 SNEGSKA (reference sequence). The CDR3 bases are TGCAGTGCTAGGGGGGGGGCCAATCAGTACTTC. Encoded protein: CSARGGANQYF.

The CDR3 protein is CASSGWPGGEQPQHF. CDR3 sequence (DNA): TGTGCCAGCAGCGGTTGGCCAGGGGGCGAACAGCCCCAGCATTTT. This chain uses TRBV6-4 with TRBJ1-5, with TRBD1 identical over 8 bases. From germline, CDR1 is MRHNA and CDR2 SNTAGT. V shed 6 bases and J 7 bases; nucleotides not matched to a gene: 11. The CDR3 spans 15 residues.

J is TRBJ2-7 and V is TRBV5-1, with D tentatively TRBD1 (5 bases). Germline values: CDR1 SGHRS, CDR2 YFSETQ. V was clipped by 3 bases and J by 3 bases, with 16 bases between them. This CDR3 comprises 15 residues. Here the CDR3 reads CASSWMVGELYEQYF. DNA for the CDR3: TGCGCCAGCAGCTGGATGGTAGGGGAACTCTACGAGCAGTACTTC.

V is TRBV2 and J is TRBJ2-7, with 7 nucleotides matching TRBD1. This CDR3 has 16 amino acids. Germline lookup yields CDR1 SNHLY and CDR2 FYNNEI. V lost 2 bases and J lost 2; bases outside the gene matches: 9. DNA of the CDR3: TGTGCCAGCAGTGAATACGGGACAGTTTTTCCCTACGAGCAGTACTTC. Its translation: CASSEYGTVFPYEQYF.

The rearrangement links TRBV6-5 to TRBJ1-6; D unresolved. The germline CDR1 and CDR2 sequences are MNHEY and SVGAGI. The V end was cut by 8 bases, the J end by 7 bases, with 15 bases between. The CDR3 length is 14 residues. The CDR3 DNA sequence: TGTGCCAGCGCGATCCGACGGGAGAATTCACCCCTCCACTTT. This encodes CASAIRRENSPLHF.

The chain employs TRBV6-4 and TRBJ2-2; TRBD1 agrees at 7 bases. Germline CDR1 is MRHNA and CDR2 is SNTAGT. CDR3 size: 14 residues. V lost 6 bases, J lost 7 bases, and 8 bases stayed unmatched. The CDR3 sequence is CASRGTAFLGELFF. In DNA form, the CDR3 reads TGTGCCAGCAGAGGGACAGCCTTCCTCGGGGAGCTGTTTTTT.

The V and J genes are TRBV19 and TRBJ1-1; D might be TRBD1 (6 bases). CDR3 length equals 14 residues. Germline assignment: CDR1 LNHDA and CDR2 SQIVND (reference sequence). V was cut by 3 bases and J by 3 bases, with 11 bases left in between. CDR3 DNA sequence: TGTGCCAGTAGTATCGATAGGGGGTACACTGAAGCTTTCTTT. Protein: CASSIDRGYTEAFF.

The gene calls are TRBV6-1 and TRBJ1-3, with 8 bases aligning to TRBD1. CDR3 size: 16 residues. CDR1 MNHNS and CDR2 SASEGT come from the germline V gene. The ends lost 3 bases at V and 0 bases at J; junction bases unmatched: 4. CDR3 sequence: CASSETGAYSGNTIYF. CDR3 in DNA: TGTGCCAGCAGTGAGACAGGGGCCTACTCTGGAAACACCATATATTTT.

This clone is a singleton in its sample. The CDR3 DNA is TGCGCCAGCAGCTCTCTACAGGGGAACACTGAAGCTTTCTTT. This gives the protein CASSSLQGNTEAFF. This rearrangement joins TRBV5-1 to TRBJ1-1; D is possibly TRBD1 (6 bases). The CDR3 is made up of 14 amino acids. V was pared by 3 bases and J by 1 base, with 10 bases between. The germline V gene has CDR1 SGHRS and CDR2 YFSETQ.

The chain has TRBV7-2 and TRBJ1-1, with D possibly being TRBD1 (5 bases). The CDR3 runs 18 residues. V lost 5 bases to trimming and J lost 2 bases, with 24 bases between them. In germline, CDR1 is SGHTA, CDR2 FQGNSA. CDR3 sequence reads: CASSQLWAVRGGNTEAFF. CDR3 DNA sequence: TGTGCCAGCAGCCAATTGTGGGCGGTGAGGGGAGGAAACACTGAAGCTTTCTTT.

This chain links TRBV2 with TRBJ2-3, with D possibly matching TRBD2 (5 bases). Trimming pared 3 bases from V and 9 bases from J, leaving 7 bases between. The CDR3 covers 11 residues. Per germline, CDR1 SNHLY and CDR2 FYNNEI. The CDR3 DNA is TGTGCCAGCAGTGACGGGGAGACGCAGTATTTT. The encoded protein is CASSDGETQYF. Complete variable domain (other parts from reference TRBV2 and TRBJ2-3): EPEVTQTPSHQVTQMGQEVILRCVPISNHLYFYWYRQILGQKVEFLVSFYNNEISEKSEIFDDQFSVERPDGSNFTLKIRSTKLEDSAMYFCASSDGETQYFGPGTRLTVL.

The V gene is TRBV4-1, the J gene TRBJ1-2; 9 bases are shared with TRBD1. Germline CDR1 is MGHRA and CDR2 is YSYEKL. V lost 4 bases and J lost 3; bases outside the gene matches: 6. The CDR3 sequence is 15 residues long. The CDR3 region is CASSRLDRGDYGYTF. The CDR3 nucleotides are TGCGCCAGCAGCCGCTTGGACAGGGGTGACTATGGCTACACCTTC.

This clone has a single count. The J gene is TRBJ2-1, the V gene TRBV30; 7 nucleotides match TRBD1. The CDR3 is 15 amino acids. Losses at the gene ends were 2 bases for V and 5 bases for J; bases not matched to a gene: 9. Germline values: CDR1 GTSNPN, CDR2 SVGIG (reference sequence). The CDR3 DNA sequence: TGTGCCTGGAGTCGGATGGGACAGATAAACAATGAGCAGTTCTTC. Residues: CAWSRMGQINNEQFF.

This clone occurred once. The chain links TRBV18 to TRBJ2-1; 11 nucleotides align to TRBD1. Trimming removed 4 bases from V and 8 bases from J; junction bases left unmatched: 4. The germline CDR1 and CDR2 sequences are KGHSH and LQKENI. CDR3 size: 14 residues. The CDR3 here is CASSQGTGGDEQFF. DNA of the CDR3: TGTGCCAGCTCACAAGGGACAGGGGGGGATGAGCAGTTCTTC.

The rearrangement links TRBV28 to TRBJ2-1; 9 positions agree with TRBD2. V shed 7 bases and J 4 bases; nucleotides not matched to a gene: 8. The CDR3 is 15 residues long. Per the germline V gene, CDR1 is MDHEN and CDR2 is SYDVKM. The CDR3 nucleotides are TGTGCCAGCATTGAGACTAGCGGAACGTACAATGAGCAGTTCTTC. Its protein product is CASIETSGTYNEQFF.

The V call is TRBV25-1, the J call TRBJ2-7; a weak D match, TRBD1 (6 bases). V lost 4 bases and J lost 1, with 8 bases in between. The CDR3 loop spans 13 amino acids. Germline V CDR1 and CDR2: MGHDK, SYGVNS. In DNA form, the CDR3 reads TGTGCCAGCAGTGGGGACATTTCCTACGAGCAGTACTTC. This encodes CASSGDISYEQYF.

This chain uses TRBV9 with TRBJ1-3; TRBD1 matches at 8 bases. V lost 3 bases to trimming and J lost 0 bases; unmatched junction nucleotides: 11. CDR1 and CDR2 (germline): SGDLS, YYNGEE. The CDR3 has 18 residues. This CDR3 reads CASSGTTGAASSGNTIYF. For the CDR3, the DNA is TGTGCCAGCAGCGGAACGACAGGGGCCGCCTCCTCTGGAAACACCATATATTTT.

This sequence joins TRBV7-2 and TRBJ1-4, with D possibly TRBD1 on 6 matching bases. Trimming removed 7 bases at V and 7 bases at J, with 19 bases between. CDR1 SGHTA and CDR2 FQGNSA come from the germline V gene. This CDR3 spans 15 amino acids. DNA for the CDR3: TGTGCCAGCACCTGGTCAGCAGGGGTCAGTGAAAAACTGTTTTTT. Encoded protein: CASTWSAGVSEKLFF.

This clone turned up a few times. The rearrangement links TRBV30 to TRBJ1-6, with D unresolved. The CDR3 has 12 residues. Germline V gene data show CDR1 as GTSNPN and CDR2 as SVGIG (reference sequence). V lost 1 base and J 9 bases, leaving 7 bases between the germline ends. The CDR3 nucleotides read TGTGCCTGGAGTGACCGACTTTCACCCCTCCACTTT. This translates into CAWSDRLSPLHF.

This sequence joins TRBV4-2 and TRBJ2-7, with TRBD2 matching 8 bases. Germline CDR1 LGHNA, CDR2 YNFKEQ. V was pared by 5 bases and J by 3 bases, with 6 bases of the junction left unmatched. The CDR3 loop spans 14 amino acids. CDR3 nucleotide sequence: TGTGCCAGCAGCTTTAGCGGGAATAACTACGAGCAGTACTTC. It specifies CASSFSGNNYEQYF.

The V gene is TRBV5-5, the J gene TRBJ1-5, with TRBD1 as a possible D gene (6 bases). The CDR3 contains 14 residues. V lost 3 bases and J 1 base, leaving 8 bases between the germline ends. Germline V lookup: CDR1 SGHKS, CDR2 YYEKEE (reference sequence). The DNA for the CDR3 is TGTGCCAGCAGCTACACAGGGAGCAATCAGCCCCAGCATTTT. Translation gives CASSYTGSNQPQHF.

The chain combines TRBV5-5 with TRBJ1-6; tentatively, D is TRBD1 (6 bases). This CDR3 has 16 residues. Germline-derived CDR1 and CDR2 are SGHKS and YYEKEE (reference sequence). Trimming removed 3 bases from V and 5 bases from J, with 15 bases in between. This CDR3 reads CASSWRRSGDNSPLHF. The CDR3 DNA is TGTGCCAGCAGCTGGCGACGGTCAGGGGATAATTCACCCCTCCACTTT.

As DNA, the CDR3 is TGTGCCACCCTAACGGGTCCCGCGGCTGAAGCTTTCTTT. It is translated as CATLTGPAAEAFF. The genes are TRBV19 and TRBJ1-1; no firm D call. The CDR3 runs 13 residues. Germline loops: CDR1 LNHDA, CDR2 SQIVND (reference sequence). V lost 10 bases and J 6 bases, leaving 18 bases between the germline ends.

The CDR3, as DNA: TGTGCCAGTAGTCTGACAGTTTCAACCTACGAGCAGTACTTC. It specifies CASSLTVSTYEQYF. The V gene is TRBV19, the J gene TRBJ2-5; weak D call: TRBD1 (5 bases). The assigned J gene may be wrong: the sequence end matches TRBJ2-7 better. CDR1 is LNHDA, CDR2 SQIVND, per germline (reference sequence). This CDR3 has 14 residues.

This clone came up once. The DNA of the CDR3 is TGCAGCGCCGGGGACAGAGAAGGAGGCTACACCTTC. It encodes CSAGDREGGYTF. The rearrangement links TRBV29-1 to TRBJ1-2; 7 nucleotides agree with TRBD1. The CDR3 contains 12 residues. V shed 7 bases, J shed 8 bases, and the junction held 10 bases outside the gene matches. The germline V gene has CDR1 SQVTM and CDR2 ANQGSEA.

The chain couples TRBV2 to TRBJ2-5; 8 nucleotides agree with TRBD2. The DNA end is a closer match to TRBJ2-7, so the J assignment may be wrong. In germline, CDR1 is SNHLY, CDR2 FYNNEI. The CDR3 runs 13 residues. The DNA of the CDR3 is TGTGCCAGCAGTGGGTCGGGAGGGGGCGAGCAGTACTTC. Its protein product is CASSGSGGGEQYF.

This sequence joins TRBV25-1 and TRBJ2-7, with D tentatively TRBD1 (5 bases). This CDR3 has 14 residues. The V end lost 0 bases, the J end lost 2 bases, and 8 bases lay between the germline ends. The V gene's germline CDR1 is MGHDK and CDR2 SYGVNS. The CDR3, as DNA: TGTGCCAGCAGTGAATATGGGGCGCCCTACGAGCAGTACTTC. It translates to CASSEYGAPYEQYF.

The J gene is TRBJ2-3, the V gene TRBV25-1, with 8 bases identical to TRBD1. The germline V gene encodes CDR1 MGHDK and CDR2 SYGVNS. The CDR3 runs 17 residues. V gave up 1 base and J gave up 3 bases; unmatched junction bases: 9. CDR3 region: CASSEFGQDRVTDTQYF. For the CDR3, the DNA is TGTGCCAGCAGTGAATTCGGGCAGGACAGGGTTACAGATACGCAGTATTTT.

The rearrangement joins TRBV6-1 to TRBJ2-7; tentative D call: TRBD1 (6 bases). The CDR3 consists of 15 residues. Deletions cut 2 bases from V and 3 bases from J, with 14 bases between. The germline gives CDR1 MNHNS, CDR2 SASEGT. CDR3: CASSEMGDKDYEQYF. CDR3 sequence (DNA): TGTGCCAGCAGTGAAATGGGGGACAAAGACTACGAGCAGTACTTC.